Listed below are T cell receptor beta chains from one sample, sequenced in a study of lymphopenia after photon versus proton radiotherapy. TCRdb's copy holds only in-frame clones and misses some; the assay was immunoSEQ multiplex PCR. The table lists roughly 32,000 clones, around 94% of them singletons, with approximately 0.72% in the top ten. The sample in question was peripheral blood, obtained from a patient treated with photon-based radiotherapy. The receptors originated from a woman in her forties or fifties with cholangiocarcinoma. CDR3s include the opening cysteine and the closing phenylalanine or tryptophan. A D gene is named only where the DNA matches it firmly.

d_call j_call v_call cdr3_aa
- TRBJ2-7 TRBV19 CASSPRAVYEQYF
- TRBJ2-5 TRBV5-4 CASMGGGRQETQYF
- TRBJ1-1 TRBV5-4 CASSLSPRRGRGKNTEAFF
- TRBJ1-1 TRBV7-8 CASRRSIEYTEAFF
TRBD1 TRBJ1-6 TRBV6-1 CASTPQGARDSPLHF
- TRBJ2-6 TRBV7-8 CASSLSSSGANVLTF
TRBD2 TRBJ2-5 TRBV7-9 CASSTGLARETQYF
- TRBJ2-5 TRBV27 CASTPWGRQETQYF
- TRBJ1-2 TRBV5-8 CASSLSRGYGYTF
TRBD1 TRBJ2-7 TRBV7-9 CASSPTGTGIKQYF
TRBD2 TRBJ2-1 TRBV30 CAWSTRTSGGAREQFF
- TRBJ1-3 TRBV18 CASSPPLQVTGNTIYF
- TRBJ1-1 TRBV9 CASSKTGTNTEAFF
TRBD1 TRBJ1-2 TRBV7-8 CASSLRSLQGLTF
TRBD1 TRBJ2-7 TRBV5-5 CASRQAGDREPDSF
- TRBJ1-2 TRBV7-2 CASSSTFNYGYTF
- TRBJ1-6 TRBV2 CASQPQAPRRVSPLHF
- TRBJ1-2 TRBV7-9 CASSHRDSYDVGYTF
TRBD1 TRBJ1-2 TRBV4-3 CASSQGQGGYGYTF
- TRBJ2-7 TRBV27 CASGPRRSGYEQYF
- TRBJ2-1 TRBV10-1 CASSDLRGMNEQFF
- TRBJ2-3 TRBV7-9 CASRSLDTQYF
- TRBJ2-5 TRBV9 CASSEPPDRTQYF
- TRBJ1-5 TRBV7-9 CASSLEEPRPQHF
- TRBJ1-1 TRBV4-3 CASSQGWANTEAFF
- TRBJ1-1 TRBV13 CASSSGQLNTEAFF
- TRBJ2-1 TRBV18 CASSPRAGNNEQFF
- TRBJ2-5 TRBV5-1 CASSGAGGQETQYF
TRBD1 TRBJ1-6 TRBV5-4 CASSLADRGDPSSYNSPLHF
- TRBJ2-6 TRBV6-4 CASSDSRLGTGANVLTF
- TRBJ2-3 TRBV18 CASSDLPHGAGVADTDTQYF
TRBD1 TRBJ1-2 TRBV4-3 CASSQGTGKDGYTF
- TRBJ1-1 TRBV4-1 CASSRGSPMNTEAFF
- TRBJ2-7 TRBV7-2 CASSLGLMYYEQYF
- TRBJ1-1 TRBV19 CASKGGLTEAFF
- TRBJ1-3 TRBV6-6 CASSYDLSSGNTIYF
TRBD1 TRBJ1-2 TRBV6-1 CASSGQTGGSNYGYTF
TRBD2 TRBJ2-7 TRBV28 CASSSGGQSSYEQYF
- TRBJ1-2 TRBV5-4 CASRPDPFYGYTF
- TRBJ1-2 TRBV13 CASSLARPQDNYGYTF
- TRBJ1-1 TRBV20-1 CSARDQVAAFF
- TRBJ2-1 TRBV7-2 CASSLGRILTDEQFF
- TRBJ1-2 TRBV7-8 CASSQDRWGYTF
TRBD1 TRBJ1-1 TRBV4-2 CASSQGLYGTEPFAFF
- TRBJ2-2 TRBV5-6 CASSLWNTGELFF
TRBD1 TRBJ2-7 TRBV4-3 CASSIGQGSYEQYF
- TRBJ2-7 TRBV29-1 CSVEDGAASYQQYF
TRBD2 TRBJ2-7 TRBV9 CASSPRTSGEQYF
- TRBJ1-4 TRBV4-3 CASSQEPGRVEKLFF
- TRBJ1-1 TRBV19 CASIGTTNTEAFF
TRBD1 TRBJ2-1 TRBV7-2 CASSVDRGSHNEQFF
TRBD1 TRBJ1-5 TRBV19 CASSGTGNQPQHF
- TRBJ2-1 TRBV25-1 CASRWDDYYNEQFF
TRBD1 TRBJ1-1 TRBV5-1 CASSLWTGWDTEAFF